This TCR beta chain was captured in a study of blood T cells in healthy people across ages. The CDR3 spans 14 residues. CDR1 and CDR2 from the germline V gene are SQVTM and ANQGSEA. A second 7 to 11 cycle PCR used barcoded and J-beta primers. Unique molecular identifiers of 12 random nucleotides labeled each cDNA. TCRdb reprocessed the 5' RACE reads with MiXCR, giving one entry per CDR3 protein. The data contain approximately 780,000 distinct CDR3 sequences, 20% to 30% of them singletons. The same sample was also used in a study of T cells of mothers and their children.

The TCR originated in a boy between 10 and 17 years old in good health. The sequenced sample consisted of blood. The genes are TRBV29-1 and TRBJ2-5; 8 bases fit TRBD2. Gene TRBJ2-7 matches the end of the DNA better, so the J call may be wrong. The CDR3 sequence is CSVEGGGIESEQYF. CDR3 sequence (DNA): TGCAGCGTTGAAGGCGGGGGGATCGAGAGCGAGCAGTACTTC.